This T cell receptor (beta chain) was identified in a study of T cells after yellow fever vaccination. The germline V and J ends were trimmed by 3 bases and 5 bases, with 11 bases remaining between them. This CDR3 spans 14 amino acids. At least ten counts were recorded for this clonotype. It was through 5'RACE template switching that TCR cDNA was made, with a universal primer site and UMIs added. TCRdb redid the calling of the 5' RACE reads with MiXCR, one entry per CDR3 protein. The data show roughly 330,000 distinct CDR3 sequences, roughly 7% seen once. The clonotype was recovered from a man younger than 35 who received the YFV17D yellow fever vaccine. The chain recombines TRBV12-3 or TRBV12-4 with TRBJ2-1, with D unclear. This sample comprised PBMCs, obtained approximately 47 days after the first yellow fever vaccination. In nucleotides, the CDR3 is TGTGCCAGCAGTTTGAGTCCGAACAACAATGAGCAGTTCTTC. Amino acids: CASSLSPNNNEQFF.